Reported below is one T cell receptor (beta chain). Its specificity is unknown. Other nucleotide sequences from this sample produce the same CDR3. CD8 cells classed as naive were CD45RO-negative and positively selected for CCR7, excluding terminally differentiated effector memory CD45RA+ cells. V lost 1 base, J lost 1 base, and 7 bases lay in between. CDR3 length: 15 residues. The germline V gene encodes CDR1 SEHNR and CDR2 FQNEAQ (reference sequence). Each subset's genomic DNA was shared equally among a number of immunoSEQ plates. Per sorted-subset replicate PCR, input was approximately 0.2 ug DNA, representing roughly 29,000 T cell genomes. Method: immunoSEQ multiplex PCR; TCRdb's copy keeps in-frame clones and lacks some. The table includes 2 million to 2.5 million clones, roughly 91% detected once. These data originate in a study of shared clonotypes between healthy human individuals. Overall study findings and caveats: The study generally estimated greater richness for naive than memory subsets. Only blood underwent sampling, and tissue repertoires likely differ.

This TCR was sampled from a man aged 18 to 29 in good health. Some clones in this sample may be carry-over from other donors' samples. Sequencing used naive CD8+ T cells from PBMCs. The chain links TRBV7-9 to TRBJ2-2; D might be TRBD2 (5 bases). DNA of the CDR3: TGTGCCAGCAGCTTAGGACGGGGGAACACCGGGGAGCTGTTTTTT. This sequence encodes CASSLGRGNTGELFF. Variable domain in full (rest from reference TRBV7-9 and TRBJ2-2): DTGVSQNPRHKITKRGQNVTFRCDPISEHNRLYWYRQTLGQGPEFLTYFQNEAQLEKSRLLSDRFSAERPKGSFSTLEIQRTEQGDSAMYLCASSLGRGNTGELFFGEGSRLTVL.